The present TCR beta chain was sequenced within a study of T-cell reconstitution after alpha-beta-depleted transplantation in children. A note on this clonotype: Its antigen is currently unknown.

Trimming took off 6 bases at V and 2 bases at J, with 24 bases between the two ends. The CDR3 loop spans 18 amino acids. Germline values: CDR1 KGHSH, CDR2 LQKENI. The study, taken as a whole, reports: Surviving recipient T cells and thymic progenitors accounted for the high day-60 TCRbeta diversity observed in some patients. Expanded graft clones, several hundred of them, were reportedly the source of alpha-beta T cells about two months after transplant. Once a year had passed after transplant, T-cell counts and diversity came mostly from newly produced T cells.

The TCRbeta library incorporated unique molecular identifiers. TCRdb reanalysed the PCR reads using MiXCR and keeps one entry per CDR3 protein. The sample lists about 110,000 distinct CDR3 sequences, about 9.3% seen once, with less than 45% in the top ten. This clonotype was sampled from a boy aged 2 to 9 with acute lymphoblastic leukemia, due to receive a stem cell transplant. The sequencing used PBMCs, collected before TCRalphabeta/CD19-depleted stem cell transplant. The chain links TRBV18 to TRBJ2-3; no clear D. CDR3 amino acids: CASSDTEPDLMDTDTQYF. CDR3 DNA sequence: TGTGCCAGCTCGGATACAGAGCCGGACCTGATGGACACAGATACGCAGTATTTT.